A selection of T cell receptor beta chains follows, all from one sample in a study of blood T cells in healthy people across ages. TCRdb itself ran the 5' RACE reads through MiXCR, one entry per CDR3 protein. The table lists around 1,100,000 distinct CDR3 sequences, about two fifths of them singletons. The sequenced sample consisted of blood. These receptors all come from a man aged 18 to 30 in good health. Each CDR3 is given with its conserved first and last residue. Fields, in order: D gene, clone size, J gene, V gene, CDR3 DNA, CDR3 protein. A D gene is named only where the DNA matches it firmly. Where a row states a size, it is once, few, many or the class of an expanded clone; other rows omit it.

. . TRBJ1-2 TRBV9 TGTGCCAGCAGCGAGACAGTCGCTGGCTACACCTTC CASSETVAGYTF
TRBD1 . TRBJ1-4 TRBV3-1 TGTGCCAGCAGCCAACCGGGACAGGGTATTGAAAAACTGTTTTTT CASSQPGQGIEKLFF
. . TRBJ2-5 TRBV7-2 TGTGCCAGCGCCACCAGTAGAGCAGAGACCCAGTACTTC CASATSRAETQYF
. . TRBJ1-5 TRBV9 TGTGCCAGCACACCGGACAGTCGAGGTAATCAGCCCCAGCATTTT CASTPDSRGNQPQHF
. many TRBJ2-5 TRBV4-3 TGCGCCAGCAGCCAAGTTCGAGGGAATGGTGAGACCCAGTACTTC CASSQVRGNGETQYF
. few TRBJ2-2 TRBV4-3 TGCGCCAGCAGCCAAGTGCTGGTAGTCTTTCCGAGAATCGGGGAGCTGTTTTTT CASSQVLVVFPRIGELFF
TRBD1 few TRBJ1-5 TRBV9 TGTGCCAGCAGCGTAGTAAAGGACAGGGTTTCTAATCAGCCCCAGCATTTT CASSVVKDRVSNQPQHF
. few TRBJ2-1 TRBV5-5 TGTGCCAGCAGCCGACCCTCGGGGTTGAATGAGCAGTTCTTC CASSRPSGLNEQFF
TRBD1 . TRBJ2-3 TRBV5-1 TGCGCCAGCAGCTCTCGGACAGGAGAGGCCACAGATACGCAGTATTTT CASSSRTGEATDTQYF
TRBD2 . TRBJ2-3 TRBV7-2 TGTGCCAGCAGCTCTCAGCGGGGGGGGACAGGTACGCAGTATTTT CASSSQRGGTGTQYF
TRBD1 few TRBJ2-7 TRBV20-1 TGCAGTGCTCCGAGACAGGGGGCGGGGGAGCAGTACTTC CSAPRQGAGEQYF
. . TRBJ1-2 TRBV6-6 TGTGCCAGCCGTCTTTACTATGGCTACACCTTC CASRLYYGYTF
TRBD1 many TRBJ1-2 TRBV27 TGTGCCAGCAGTTTAAGTCAGGGGGCAACCTACACCTTC CASSLSQGATYTF
. few TRBJ2-5 TRBV10-3 TGTGCCATCAGTGAGGGAATGGGGTACCAAGAGACCCAGTACTTC CAISEGMGYQETQYF
TRBD1 few TRBJ2-1 TRBV29-1 TGCAGCCACTCCGGGACAGGGTCCCATGAGCAGTTCTTC CSHSGTGSHEQFF
TRBD1 . TRBJ2-6 TRBV4-3 TGCGCCAGCAGCCAAGATTCCAGGGGGTCTGGGGCCAACGTCCTGACTTTC CASSQDSRGSGANVLTF
TRBD2 . TRBJ2-3 TRBV24-1 TGTGCCACCAGTGTCACTAGCGGGGGGACAGATACGCAGTATTTT CATSVTSGGTDTQYF
. . TRBJ2-7 TRBV19 TGTGCCAGCCGTCCGGGACACAACTACGAGCAGTACTTC CASRPGHNYEQYF
. . TRBJ1-4 TRBV4-1 TGCGCCAGCAGAATCGGGACGGCTGAAAAACTGTTTTTT CASRIGTAEKLFF
. . TRBJ2-7 TRBV7-2 TGTGCCAGCAGCTTAAGAGGACTCCTCTACGAGCAGTACTTC CASSLRGLLYEQYF
. many TRBJ2-3 TRBV20-1 TGCAGTGCTGGAGAGTTCACAGATACGCAGTATTTT CSAGEFTDTQYF
. . TRBJ2-5 TRBV12-3/TRBV12-4 TGTGCCAGCAGTTTAGATCTCGTTGGGGAGACCCAGTACTTC CASSLDLVGETQYF
. . TRBJ1-2 TRBV30 TGTGCCTGGAGTGTAGGGGCAGGGCGGCTAGGCTACACCTTC CAWSVGAGRLGYTF
TRBD1 few TRBJ1-2 TRBV2 TGTGCCAGCAGTGAATTAGGACAGGGGCAATTTAACTATGGCTACACCTTC CASSELGQGQFNYGYTF
TRBD1 . TRBJ2-5 TRBV27 TGTGCCAGCAGGGGGCTGGGACAGGGCGATGAGCAGTACTTC CASRGLGQGDEQYF
TRBD2 few TRBJ2-1 TRBV6-2/TRBV6-3 TGTGCCAGCAGTATACTACAAAGACTAGCGGGGGGCCTTATCATTTCTTATGAGCAGTTCTTC CASSILQRLAGGLIISYEQFF
. . TRBJ1-4 TRBV6-6 TGTGCCAGCAGTTACGCCCACGAAAAACTGTTTTTT CASSYAHEKLFF
. many TRBJ2-1 TRBV28 TGTGCCAGCAGGACCGGGACGAGCTCCTACAATGAGCAGTTCTTC CASRTGTSSYNEQFF
. . TRBJ2-7 TRBV9 TGTGCCAGCACCAAGACAGCCTCTTCCTACGAGCAGTACTTC CASTKTASSYEQYF
. . TRBJ1-1 TRBV12-3/TRBV12-4 TGTGCCAGCAGTTTTGGTTGGGGTGACACTGAAGCTTTCTTT CASSFGWGDTEAFF
. . TRBJ2-3 TRBV25-1 TGTGCCAGCAGTGACCCCGGTCGAGGCCCCGTCCGCACAGATACGCAGTATTTT CASSDPGRGPVRTDTQYF
. . TRBJ1-1 TRBV7-9 TGTGCCAGCAGCTTAGACAGAATTACTGAAGCTTTCTTT CASSLDRITEAFF
. . TRBJ2-1 TRBV7-9 TGTGCCAGCAGCTTAGCTTCGGGGAACTCCTACGAGCAGTTCTTC CASSLASGNSYEQFF
. once TRBJ2-5 TRBV5-1 TGCGCCAGCGGTCCGGTGGGACTGATACAAGAGACCCAGTACTTC CASGPVGLIQETQYF
TRBD2 . TRBJ2-5 TRBV6-2/TRBV6-3 TGTGCCAGCAGTTACGGCTGGCGGGAGGGGAATGAGCAGTACTTC CASSYGWREGNEQYF
. . TRBJ2-5 TRBV2 TGTGCCAGCAGCGGACAGTACAATGAGCAGTACTTC CASSGQYNEQYF
. few TRBJ1-1 TRBV6-1 TGTGCCAGTAGGGAGTATGAAGCTTTCTTT CASREYEAFF
TRBD1 . TRBJ2-4 TRBV7-9 TGTGCCAGCAGCTCCAGACAGGGGGCAGAAAACATTCAGTACTTC CASSSRQGAENIQYF
TRBD2 few TRBJ2-3 TRBV9 TGTGCCAGCAGCGTAGGGGCTAGCGGGGGCACAGATACGCAGTATTTT CASSVGASGGTDTQYF
. . TRBJ2-6 TRBV27 TGTGCCGGCAGATCCAAATCCGGCTCTGGGGCCAACGTCCTGACTTTC CAGRSKSGSGANVLTF